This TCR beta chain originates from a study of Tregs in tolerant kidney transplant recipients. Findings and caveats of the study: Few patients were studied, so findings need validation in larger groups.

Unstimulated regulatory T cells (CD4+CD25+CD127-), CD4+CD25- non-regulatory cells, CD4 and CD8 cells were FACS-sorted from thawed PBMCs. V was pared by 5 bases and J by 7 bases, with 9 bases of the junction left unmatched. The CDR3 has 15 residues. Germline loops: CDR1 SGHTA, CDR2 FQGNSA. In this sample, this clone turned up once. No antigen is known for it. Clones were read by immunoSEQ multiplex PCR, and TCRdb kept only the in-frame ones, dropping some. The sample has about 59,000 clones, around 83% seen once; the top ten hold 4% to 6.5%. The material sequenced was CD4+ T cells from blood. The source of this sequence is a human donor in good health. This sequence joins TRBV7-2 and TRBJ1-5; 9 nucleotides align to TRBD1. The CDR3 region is CASSPWGQGRQPQHF. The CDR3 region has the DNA TGTGCCAGCAGCCCGTGGGGACAGGGCCGGCAGCCCCAGCATTTT.